Shown below are 5 T cell receptor beta chains from a single sample sequenced in a study of low-dose radiotherapy and immunotherapy resistance in tumors. This sample's time point: after trial treatment. The treatment was: LDRT plus nivolumab, ipilimumab, low-dose cyclophosphamide and aspirin (RACIN trial). TRAV and TRBV primers primed cDNA for both TCRalpha and TCRbeta. TCR amplification used about 18 PCR cycles, a constant-region primer and a V-primer adapter. TCRdb reprocessed the reads via MiXCR and lists one record per CDR3 protein. The profile shows 100,000 or so distinct CDR3 sequences, around 20% of them singletons. The input for sequencing was PBMCs, taken after low-dose radiotherapy plus immunotherapy. These receptors all come from a male donor with prostate cancer.

Note on this clonotype: It may be a read error: a sequence one base away is much more abundant. The chain recombines TRBV29-1 with TRBJ2-2; TRBD2 matches at 8 bases. The CDR3 covers 14 residues. Per the germline V gene, CDR1 is SQVTM and CDR2 is ANQGSEA. The CDR3 is CSALTSASTGELFF. As DNA, the CDR3 is TGCAGTGCTCTGACTAGCGCGAGCACCGGGGAGCTGTTTTTT.

This clonotype was detected ten times or more. The chain links TRBV2 to TRBJ1-5, with D hard to call. The germline CDR1 and CDR2 sequences are SNHLY and FYNNEI. The length of the CDR3 is 13 residues. The V end lost 4 bases, the J end lost 5 bases, and 9 bases lay between the germline ends. The CDR3: CASSVETDQPQHF. CDR3 coding DNA: TGTGCCAGCAGTGTTGAAACCGATCAGCCCCAGCATTTT.

This clonotype was detected ten times or more. The junction departs from germline at one end; a sequencing error may be responsible. The rearrangement uses TRBV6-1 and TRBJ1-5; 7 bases line up with TRBD1. The CDR3 runs to 15 residues. Germline lookup yields CDR1 MNHNS and CDR2 SASEGT. CDR3 sequence: CASSENRGSDQPQHF. The CDR3 DNA sequence: TGTGCCAGCAGTGAAAACAGGGGTAGCGATCAGCCCCAGCATTTT.

This clonotype was counted ten times or more. V usage is TRBV10-3 and J usage is TRBJ2-5, with a weak D call TRBD2 (6 bases). Germline V CDR1 and CDR2: ENHRY, SYGVKD. V lost 3 bases to trimming and J lost 1 base, with 9 bases between them. The CDR3 contains 14 residues. The CDR3 nucleotides read TGTGCCATCAGTGACGTAGCGGCCCAAGAGACCCAGTACTTC. Translating it yields CAISDVAAQETQYF.

This clonotype appeared a few times. The rearrangement uses TRBV2 and TRBJ1-2; no definite D call. With 11 bases removed from V and 1 base from J, the gap between germline ends came to 14 bases. Germline assignment: CDR1 SNHLY and CDR2 FYNNEI. The CDR3 is made up of 13 amino acids. In DNA, the CDR3 is TGTGCCGCCCCCTCACCATTTAACTATGGCTACACCTTC. This gives the protein CAAPSPFNYGYTF.